Listed below are T cell receptor beta chains from one sample, sequenced in a study of blood T cell repertoires in COVID-19. Sequencing used immunoSEQ multiplex PCR; TCRdb keeps in-frame clones, though not all of them. The sample has a few hundred thousand clones; approximately 89% are singletons. Sequenced: peripheral blood. All receptors come from a woman between 50 and 59 years old with acute or convalescent COVID-19. Both conserved end residues are trimmed from each CDR3. The order of the fields is J gene, V gene, CDR3 protein.

TRBJ2-7 TRBV28 ASISSGRALYEQY
TRBJ1-3 TRBV2 ASGQGKGNTIY
TRBJ2-2 TRBV6-2/TRBV6-3 ASSYAGARRPGELF
TRBJ2-7 TRBV6-5 ASQAGTGGFNEQY
TRBJ2-1 TRBV18 ASSPYRQDRVNEQF
TRBJ2-7 TRBV27 ASWGQGSYEQY
TRBJ2-2 TRBV20-1 SASILDRASATGELF
TRBJ2-1 TRBV2 ASSVAGGFMFAHNEQF
TRBJ2-7 TRBV10-2 ASSDPGLALSYEQY
TRBJ2-1 TRBV11-3 ASSLNYPGGNEQF